This T cell receptor beta chain was captured by sequencing in a study of T cells in Graves' hyperthyroidism and ophthalmopathy. Amplification of TCR beta CDR3 regions used RNA as the template. When the TCR CDR3 underwent first-round RT-PCR, the HTBI primer set was used. A single record per CDR3 protein comes from TCRdb applying MiXCR to the multiplex PCR reads. Of over 450,000 distinct CDR3 sequences listed, more than 15% were seen once; the top ten hold roughly 18%. Turning to this clonotype: The antigen is not known.

Study-level results: A model using 13 V-J features told ophthalmopathy apart from stable hyperthyroidism. Clonotypes that were expanded in thyroid above 0.001 mostly appeared in blood too.

Trimming took off 4 bases at V and 5 bases at J, with 17 bases between the two ends. The CDR3 totals 15 residues. From germline, CDR1 is KGHSH and CDR2 LQKENI. Investigators excluded patients with uncontrolled infection, other autoimmune disease, pregnancy or lactation. About 10 ml of fresh peripheral blood supplied the PBMCs. This TCR derives from a woman younger than 30 with Graves' ophthalmopathy. The sequenced sample consisted of blood. The gene calls are TRBV18 and TRBJ1-2; TRBD1 is a possible D gene (5 bases). The CDR3 coding sequence is TGTGCCAGCTCACAAGGACCGGGGACTCCTTATGGCTACACCTTC. This codes for CASSQGPGTPYGYTF.